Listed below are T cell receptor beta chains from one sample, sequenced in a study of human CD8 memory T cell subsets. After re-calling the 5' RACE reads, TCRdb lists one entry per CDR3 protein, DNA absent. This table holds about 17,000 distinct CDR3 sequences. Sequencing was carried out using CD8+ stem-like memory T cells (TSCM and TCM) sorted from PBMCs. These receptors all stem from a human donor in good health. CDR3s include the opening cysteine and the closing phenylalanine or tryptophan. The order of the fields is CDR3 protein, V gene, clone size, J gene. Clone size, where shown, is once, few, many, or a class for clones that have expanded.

CDR3: CASSSTGTYNEQFF
V: TRBV7-3
size: medium-sized
J: TRBJ2-1

CDR3: CASSLVGGNSYEQYF
V: TRBV7-9
size: .
J: TRBJ2-7

CDR3: CASSSTTGVGTEAFF
V: TRBV5-1
size: .
J: TRBJ1-1

CDR3: CASSEHRPGQPYGYTF
V: TRBV10-2
size: .
J: TRBJ1-2

CDR3: CSVEGLGGLEPTTDTQYF
V: TRBV29-1
size: .
J: TRBJ2-3

CDR3: CASSFGDPYNSPLHF
V: TRBV27
size: .
J: TRBJ1-6

CDR3: CASSLSVGFTEAFF
V: TRBV19
size: .
J: TRBJ1-1

CDR3: CASSPGTGARGDEQYF
V: TRBV5-1
size: .
J: TRBJ2-7

CDR3: CASSLAAAGVYNEQFF
V: TRBV7-8
size: .
J: TRBJ2-1

CDR3: CASSPPGESSYEQYF
V: TRBV28
size: .
J: TRBJ2-7

CDR3: CASSTEKFGIHYNEQFF
V: TRBV19
size: .
J: TRBJ2-1

CDR3: CASSQLGTNYGYTF
V: TRBV4-1
size: medium-sized
J: TRBJ1-2

CDR3: CASSPREGSYNEQFF
V: TRBV7-2
size: .
J: TRBJ2-1

CDR3: CASSFLTAQTDTQYF
V: TRBV28
size: .
J: TRBJ2-3

CDR3: CASSPGQFYGYTF
V: TRBV7-9
size: .
J: TRBJ1-2

CDR3: CAWSVGTGGSYEQYF
V: TRBV30
size: .
J: TRBJ2-7

CDR3: CASSFSGGASHEQYF
V: TRBV5-6
size: .
J: TRBJ2-7

CDR3: CASSHRTWYEQYF
V: TRBV23-1
size: .
J: TRBJ2-7

CDR3: CASSLVAGFYEQYF
V: TRBV28
size: .
J: TRBJ2-7

CDR3: CASSSLRGYEQYF
V: TRBV11-2
size: .
J: TRBJ2-7

CDR3: CASSGGPGLAGEGDEQYF
V: TRBV9
size: .
J: TRBJ2-7

CDR3: CASSKEGGQPQHF
V: TRBV7-9
size: .
J: TRBJ1-5

CDR3: CASSPLVGGFAEAFF
V: TRBV6-5
size: .
J: TRBJ1-1

CDR3: CASSASESSYEQYF
V: TRBV19
size: .
J: TRBJ2-7

CDR3: CASSQDLSGTYNEQFF
V: TRBV4-3
size: .
J: TRBJ2-1

CDR3: CASSFGGRFDEQFF
V: TRBV6-2/TRBV6-3
size: medium-sized
J: TRBJ2-1

CDR3: CASSWDPGTGELFF
V: TRBV7-7
size: .
J: TRBJ2-2

CDR3: CASSNLRDRGIAGELFF
V: TRBV19
size: .
J: TRBJ2-2

CDR3: CASSLVTGPYEQYF
V: TRBV7-9
size: .
J: TRBJ2-7

CDR3: CASSPLGRDEQYF
V: TRBV4-1
size: .
J: TRBJ2-7

CDR3: CASSLSRSSYNEQFF
V: TRBV11-1
size: .
J: TRBJ2-1

CDR3: CSALTSGSLNEQFF
V: TRBV20-1
size: .
J: TRBJ2-1

CDR3: CSPRVQLLSWNTEAFF
V: TRBV20-1
size: .
J: TRBJ1-1

CDR3: CASSPTGVEYQETQYF
V: TRBV7-3
size: .
J: TRBJ2-5

CDR3: CASSQDASRGNEQYF
V: TRBV4-1
size: .
J: TRBJ2-7

CDR3: CSATGTSGRGTGELFF
V: TRBV20-1
size: .
J: TRBJ2-2

CDR3: CSVELRGQTQETQYF
V: TRBV29-1
size: medium-sized
J: TRBJ2-5

CDR3: CASSLGGLAEQFF
V: TRBV5-4
size: .
J: TRBJ2-1

CDR3: CASSQLDRRDGYTF
V: TRBV4-1
size: .
J: TRBJ1-2

CDR3: CSVLGVGNTEAFF
V: TRBV29-1
size: .
J: TRBJ1-1

CDR3: CASSFSGGPRDRGRAGELFF
V: TRBV7-7
size: .
J: TRBJ2-2

CDR3: CAWVGPTFPGREQYF
V: TRBV30
size: .
J: TRBJ2-7